This T cell receptor (beta chain) was captured in a study of patients and donors after allogeneic stem cell transplantation. This CDR3 spans 12 amino acids. Germline lookup yields CDR1 DFQATT and CDR2 SNEGSKA (reference sequence). Unmatched junction bases numbered 3, after V lost 4 bases and J lost 4 bases. One entry per CDR3 protein results from TCRdb running MiXCR on the RT-PCR reads. Of 200,000 to 250,000 distinct CDR3 sequences listed, 13% to 15% are singletons. This receptor was obtained from a human donor who was either an allogeneic HSCT recipient or a stem cell or donor lymphocyte infusion donor (not recorded which). It is not recorded whose cells these are; they may come from a transplant donor. This chain uses TRBV20-1 with TRBJ2-5, with 7 bases that match TRBD1. Material for sequencing was blood, either unsorted or a sorted T cell fraction (not recorded which). The CDR3 loop reads CSAKTGIETQYF. In DNA form, the CDR3 reads TGCAGTGCTAAGACAGGGATAGAGACCCAGTACTTC.